The T cell receptor beta chain under discussion was sequenced for a study of cytomegalovirus exposure and HLA in healthy donors. Background on the study: Of all 400 or so donors who were genotyped, roughly 81% belonged to the Caucasian-associated ancestry cluster.

General study findings and limits: Later on, analysis showed that most CMV-associated TCR beta chains appeared to be HLA-restricted.

The CDR3 runs to 18 residues. Germline V gene lookup returns CDR1 GTSNPN and CDR2 SVGIG (reference sequence). The junction had 7 bases not matched to a gene; V was cut back by 1 base and J by 0 bases. Worth noting for this clone: No antigen is known for it.

The study ran its PCR with 60 Vbeta and 13 Jbeta primers. TCRdb's table, derived via immunoSEQ multiplex PCR, lists solely in-frame clones and lacks some. The sample has approximately 190,000 clones; around 86% are singletons. The chain has TRBV30 and TRBJ2-3; 13 bases agree with TRBD2. The clonotype was recovered from a man aged 25-40 years in good health and CMV-seronegative. Sequencing used PBMCs. The CDR3 nucleotides read TGTGCCTGGAGTGCACTAGCGGGAGGGCCCCCTAGCACAGATACGCAGTATTTT. Amino acid sequence: CAWSALAGGPPSTDTQYF. The variable domain in full, with the rest retrieved from reference TRBV30 and TRBJ2-3, is SQTIHQWPATLVQPVGSPLSLECTVEGTSNPNLYWYRQAAGRGLQLLFYSVGIGQISSEVPQNLSASRPQDRQFILSSKKLLLSDSGFYLCAWSALAGGPPSTDTQYFGPGTRLTVL.